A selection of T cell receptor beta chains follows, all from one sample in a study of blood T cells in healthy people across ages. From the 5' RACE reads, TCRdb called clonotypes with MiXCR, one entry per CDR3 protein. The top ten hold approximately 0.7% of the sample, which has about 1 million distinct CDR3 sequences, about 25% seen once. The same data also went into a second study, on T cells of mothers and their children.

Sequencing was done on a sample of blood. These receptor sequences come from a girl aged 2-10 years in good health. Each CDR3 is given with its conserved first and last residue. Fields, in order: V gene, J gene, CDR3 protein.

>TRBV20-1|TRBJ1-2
CSALLSAGAGYTF
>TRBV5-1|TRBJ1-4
CACSSGQKEKLFF
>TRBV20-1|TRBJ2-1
CSASRPGLAGGEQFF
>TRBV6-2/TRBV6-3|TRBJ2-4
CASSYPFAPGEALAKNIQYF
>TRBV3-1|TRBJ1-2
CASSQDGSRYGYTF
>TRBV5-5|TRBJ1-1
CASSWESGTGGRNTEAFF
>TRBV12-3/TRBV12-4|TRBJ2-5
CASSLGVSGIRETQYF
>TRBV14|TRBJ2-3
CASSQGGLTITDTQYF
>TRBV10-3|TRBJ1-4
CAISAADHATNEKLFF
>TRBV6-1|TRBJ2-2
CASRRTLSGKVTGELFF
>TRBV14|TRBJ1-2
CASSPQNKAVYGYTF
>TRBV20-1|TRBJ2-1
CSANRDTVEQFF
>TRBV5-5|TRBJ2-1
CASSLNSESSYNEQFF
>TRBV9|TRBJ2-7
CASSVSGEAPYEQYF
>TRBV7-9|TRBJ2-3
CASSYLSTDTQYF
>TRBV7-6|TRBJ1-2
CASSFPREGTLESYGYTF
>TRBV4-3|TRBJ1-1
CASSQDPGNMNTEAFF
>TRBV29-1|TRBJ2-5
CSVEDLGAGGVWETQYF
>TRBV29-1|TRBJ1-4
CSGGRRNEKLFF
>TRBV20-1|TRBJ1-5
CSASGGTFNQPQHF
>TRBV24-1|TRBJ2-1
CATSDLYTGSSYNEQFF
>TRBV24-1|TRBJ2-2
CATSDPTPSNTGELFF
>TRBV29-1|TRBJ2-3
CSGTGILVDTQYF
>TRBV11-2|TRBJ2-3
CASSHRVRSTDTQYF
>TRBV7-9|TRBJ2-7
CASSTQTGSPYEQYF
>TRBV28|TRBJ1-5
CASSFDYREDGQPQHF
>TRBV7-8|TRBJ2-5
CASSLEGGGLWGKETQYF
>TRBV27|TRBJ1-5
CASKAPEGPQHF
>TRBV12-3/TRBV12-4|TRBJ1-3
CASSFDANSGNTIYF
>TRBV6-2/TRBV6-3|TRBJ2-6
CAGRQGFSSGANVLTF